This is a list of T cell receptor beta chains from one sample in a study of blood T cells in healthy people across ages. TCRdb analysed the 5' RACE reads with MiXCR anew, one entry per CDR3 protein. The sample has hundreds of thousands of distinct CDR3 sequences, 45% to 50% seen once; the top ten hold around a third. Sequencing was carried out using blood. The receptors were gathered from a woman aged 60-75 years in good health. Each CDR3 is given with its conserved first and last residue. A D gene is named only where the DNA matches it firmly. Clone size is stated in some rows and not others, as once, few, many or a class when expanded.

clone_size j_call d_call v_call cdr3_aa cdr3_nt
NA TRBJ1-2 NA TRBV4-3 CASSQDAAACGGYTF TGCGCCAGCAGCCAAGACGCCGCTGCATGTGGAGGCTACACCTTC
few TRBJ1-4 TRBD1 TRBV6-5 CASSYSKPGTALFGDEKLFF TGTGCCAGCAGTTACTCGAAGCCCGGGACAGCCCTCTTTGGCGATGAAAAACTGTTTTTT
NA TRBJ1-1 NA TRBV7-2 CASSVVGGPAEAFF TGTGCCAGCAGCGTAGTGGGGGGTCCCGCTGAAGCTTTCTTT
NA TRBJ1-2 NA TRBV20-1 CSASPTVMVCGYTF TGCAGTGCTAGCCCAACCGTTATGGTATGCGGCTACACCTTC
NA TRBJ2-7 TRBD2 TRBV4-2 CASSQEASGRSSYEQYF TGTGCCAGCAGCCAAGAAGCTTCCGGGAGGTCCTCCTACGAGCAGTACTTC
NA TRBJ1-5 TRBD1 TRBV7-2 CASSGGQGGGNQPQHF TGTGCCAGCAGCGGGGGACAGGGAGGGGGCAATCAGCCCCAGCATTTT
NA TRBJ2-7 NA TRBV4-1 CASSQDSLGRYEQYF TGCGCCAGCAGCCAAGATTCCCTGGGGCGTTACGAGCAGTACTTC
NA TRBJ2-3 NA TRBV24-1 CATSDSGNRNTDTQYF TGTGCCACCAGTGATTCTGGGAACAGAAACACAGATACGCAGTATTTT
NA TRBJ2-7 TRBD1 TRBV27 CASSSTGAPSYEQYF TGTGCCAGCAGTTCCACAGGGGCTCCATCCTACGAGCAGTACTTC
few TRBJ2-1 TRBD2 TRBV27 CASSRRAGVSYNEQFF TGTGCCAGCAGCCGCAGGGCGGGAGTCTCCTACAATGAGCAGTTCTTC
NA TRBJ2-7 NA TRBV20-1 CSASAGNNYEQYF TGCAGTGCCAGTGCCGGGAACAACTACGAGCAGTACTTC
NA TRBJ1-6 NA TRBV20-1 CSARGLPAANHNSPLHF TGCAGTGCTAGAGGCCTCCCCGCGGCAAACCATAATTCACCCCTCCACTTT
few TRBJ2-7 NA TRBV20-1 CSARDSGVAQLFSYEQYF TGCAGTGCTAGAGATTCAGGGGTGGCTCAACTCTTCTCCTACGAGCAGTACTTC
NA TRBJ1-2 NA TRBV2 CASSEASGLSGYTF TGTGCCAGCAGTGAAGCATCCGGATTATCTGGCTACACCTTC
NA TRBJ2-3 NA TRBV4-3 CASSSELATDTQYF TGCGCCAGCAGCTCCGAACTAGCTACAGATACGCAGTATTTT
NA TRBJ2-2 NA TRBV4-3 CASSQRGSDGELFF TGCGCCAGCAGCCAAAGAGGATCCGACGGGGAGCTGTTTTTT
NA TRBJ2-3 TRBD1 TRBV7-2 CASSTDRGGGTDTQYF TGTGCCAGCAGCACGGACAGGGGTGGTGGCACAGATACGCAGTATTTT
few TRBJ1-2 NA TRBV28 CASSSPVLGPNYGYTF TGTGCCAGCAGCTCCCCGGTCCTGGGGCCAAACTATGGCTACACCTTC